What follows are 18 T cell receptor beta chains derived from one specimen sequenced in a study of T cells in Graves' hyperthyroidism and ophthalmopathy. RNA transcripts were the template for amplifying TCR beta CDR3 regions. HTBI primers drove first-round RT-PCR of the TCR CDR3. TCRdb itself ran the multiplex PCR reads through MiXCR, one entry per CDR3 protein. The sample yields about 270,000 distinct CDR3 sequences, 22% seen once. Sequencing was carried out using blood. Receptors were obtained from a man aged 25-40 years with Graves' ophthalmopathy.

The J gene is TRBJ2-1, the V gene TRBV29-1; 14 nucleotides agree with TRBD2. V lost 6 bases, J lost 3 bases, and 7 bases stayed unmatched. The length of the CDR3 is 16 residues. Germline CDR1 SQVTM, CDR2 ANQGSEA. The CDR3 protein is CSVGLAGGSIYNEQFF. CDR3 nucleotide sequence: TGCAGCGTCGGACTAGCGGGAGGAAGTATCTACAATGAGCAGTTCTTC.

The chain carries TRBV11-2 and TRBJ1-6, with D tentatively TRBD1 (5 bases). The CDR3 extends over 13 amino acids. CDR1 SGHAT and CDR2 FQNNGV come from the germline V gene. V was clipped by 8 bases and J by 0 bases, with 5 bases between them. The chain's CDR3 is CASGGSYNSPLHF. CDR3 nucleotide sequence: TGTGCCAGCGGGGGCTCCTATAATTCACCCCTCCACTTT. The full variable domain, its missing parts supplied by reference TRBV11-2 and TRBJ1-6, is EAGVAQSPRYKIIEKRQSVAFWCNPISGHATLYWYQQILGQGPKLLIQFQNNGVVDDSQLPKDRFSAERLKGVDSTLKIQPAKLEDSAVYLCASGGSYNSPLHFGNGTRLTVT.

The chain links TRBV13 to TRBJ1-1; D gene uncertain. V gave up 5 bases and J gave up 3 bases, with 10 bases separating them. The CDR3 covers 13 residues. Germline CDR1 reads PRHDT; CDR2 reads FYEKMQ (reference sequence). This CDR3 is CASSRTWDTEAFF. The CDR3 coding sequence is TGTGCCAGCAGCCGCACGTGGGACACTGAAGCTTTCTTT.

This chain joins TRBV14 and TRBJ2-3; 7 nucleotides align to TRBD2. CDR1 and CDR2 (germline): SGHDN, FVKESK. The V segment lost 9 bases and the J segment 4 bases; nucleotides outside the gene matches: 19. The CDR3 sequence is 17 residues long. CDR3 region: CARAAGVGFVGADTQYF. In DNA form, the CDR3 reads TGTGCCAGGGCGGCGGGAGTCGGTTTCGTTGGGGCAGATACGCAGTATTTT.

This clonotype showed up many times. V is TRBV5-1 and J is TRBJ2-3; D is possibly TRBD2 (5 bases). V was cut by 1 base and J by 0 bases, with 18 bases left in between. The CDR3 totals 18 residues. CDR1 is SGHRS, CDR2 YFSETQ, per germline. The CDR3 spells CASSLKLGADLSTDTQYF. CDR3 DNA: TGCGCCAGCAGCTTGAAGTTAGGAGCGGACCTTAGCACAGATACGCAGTATTTT.

The chain links TRBV20-1 to TRBJ2-7, with 9 bases identical to TRBD1. The CDR3 is 13 amino acids. Trimming cost V 6 bases and J 4 bases; bases outside gene matches: 7. Germline CDR1 reads DFQATT; CDR2 reads SNEGSKA (reference sequence). CDR3 in amino acids: CSAGGTGLYEQYF. The DNA of the CDR3 is TGCAGTGCCGGCGGGACAGGGCTATACGAGCAGTACTTC.

This chain connects TRBV6-5 to TRBJ2-2, with 7 bases lining up with TRBD1. Trimming removed 2 bases from V and 2 bases from J; junction bases left unmatched: 2. CDR3 length equals 15 residues. The germline V gene encodes CDR1 MNHEY and CDR2 SVGAGI. This chain's CDR3 is CASSYGTVNTGELFF. Written as DNA, the CDR3 is TGTGCCAGCAGTTACGGGACAGTCAACACCGGGGAGCTGTTTTTT.

This clonotype was recorded at least ten times. The chain joins TRBV30 to TRBJ2-3, with 7 bases fitting TRBD2. V dropped 2 bases and J dropped 5; count of bases not matched to a gene: 7. This CDR3 region has 14 residues. CDR1 and CDR2 from the germline V gene are GTSNPN and SVGIG (reference sequence). This CDR3 reads CAWSLGGSRDTQYF. The DNA for the CDR3 is TGTGCCTGGAGTCTAGGCGGGAGTAGAGATACGCAGTATTTT.

A few counts support this clonotype. The chain has TRBV3-1 and TRBJ2-1; 8 nucleotides line up with TRBD2. J gave up 0 bases and V 2 bases, and 3 bases lay outside the gene matches. Germline CDR1 reads LGHDT; CDR2 reads YNNKEL (reference sequence). The CDR3 sequence is 16 residues long. The CDR3 DNA reads TGTGCCAGCAGCCAAACTAGCGGAAGCTCCTACAATGAGCAGTTCTTC. Its translation is CASSQTSGSSYNEQFF.

This clonotype was seen a few times. This sequence joins TRBV11-2 and TRBJ1-1; no firm D call. Per germline, CDR1 SGHAT and CDR2 FQNNGV. The CDR3 runs to 13 residues. Trimming cost V 8 bases and J 1 base, with 11 bases left between them. Here the CDR3 reads CASQSKRNTEAFF. The CDR3 nucleotides read TGTGCCAGCCAATCTAAGCGGAACACTGAAGCTTTCTTT.

This clonotype was seen only a few times. The chain joins TRBV29-1 to TRBJ1-2; no clear D. The germline V gene has CDR1 SQVTM and CDR2 ANQGSEA. Trimming removed 6 bases at V and 5 bases at J, with 13 bases between. The CDR3 has 12 residues. CDR3 DNA: TGCAGCGTCCCAATGGAGCAATATGGCTACACCTTC. Its protein product is CSVPMEQYGYTF.

This clonotype was counted ten times or more. V is TRBV4-2 and J is TRBJ2-5, with D hard to call. This CDR3 comprises 15 residues. Germline V lookup: CDR1 LGHNA, CDR2 YNFKEQ. Trimming took off 1 base at V and 7 bases at J, with 16 bases between the two ends. CDR3 region: CASSQGGGSSTTQYF. Written as DNA, the CDR3 is TGTGCCAGCAGCCAAGGAGGCGGATCCTCCACGACCCAGTACTTC.

In its sample, this clonotype was seen many times. The chain employs TRBV18 and TRBJ2-3; TRBD2 matches at 10 bases. In germline, CDR1 is KGHSH, CDR2 LQKENI. V shed 3 bases and J 3 bases; nucleotides not matched to a gene: 3. The CDR3 sequence is 15 residues long. As DNA, the CDR3 is TGTGCCAGCTCACCTTCTAGCGGGAGAACAGATACGCAGTATTTT. Translation: CASSPSSGRTDTQYF. Filled out from reference TRBV18 and TRBJ2-3, the complete variable domain reads NAGVMQNPRHLVRRRGQEARLRCSPMKGHSHVYWYRQLPEEGLKFMVYLQKENIIDESGMPKERFSAEFPKEGPSILRIQQVVRGDSAAYFCASSPSSGRTDTQYFGPGTRLTVL.

In its sample, this clonotype was seen many times. The rearrangement uses TRBV2 and TRBJ1-1; weak D call: TRBD1 (6 bases). The V end was cut by 8 bases, the J end by 1 base, with 17 bases between. Germline lookup yields CDR1 SNHLY and CDR2 FYNNEI. The CDR3 has 15 residues. The CDR3 loop reads CASGDRSLSNTEAFF. The CDR3 DNA reads as TGTGCCAGCGGCGACAGGAGCTTATCGAACACTGAAGCTTTCTTT.

Note on this clonotype: This clone may be a read error of a much larger clone one base away. This chain joins TRBV7-2 and TRBJ2-3; the D gene is possibly TRBD2 (5 bases). Germline-derived CDR1 and CDR2 are SGHTA and FQGNSA. The length of the CDR3 is 16 residues. Trimming removed 5 bases at V and 1 base at J, with 16 bases between. DNA for the CDR3: TGTGCCAGCAGCCTCCCGGGTCGGCGGGGCACAGATACGCAGTATTTT. Its protein product is CASSLPGRRGTDTQYF.

This clonotype was detected many times. The chain couples TRBV28 to TRBJ1-2; D gene ambiguous. V dropped 7 bases and J dropped 4 bases, with 16 bases sitting between them. Germline V lookup: CDR1 MDHEN, CDR2 SYDVKM. CDR3 length: 14 residues. The CDR3 region is CASTLVGGGYGYTF. In DNA, the CDR3 is TGTGCCAGCACCCTAGTTGGTGGAGGCTATGGCTACACCTTC.

The rearrangement joins TRBV7-2 to TRBJ2-1, with 10 bases lining up with TRBD2. Germline values: CDR1 SGHTA, CDR2 FQGNSA. Trimming at V came to 4 bases and at J to 8 bases, leaving 8 bases not matched to a gene. The CDR3 sequence is 15 residues long. CDR3 sequence: CASSSRASGSYEQFF. The CDR3, as DNA: TGTGCCAGCAGCTCCAGGGCTAGCGGGAGTTATGAGCAGTTCTTC. The variable domain in full, with the rest retrieved from reference TRBV7-2 and TRBJ2-1, is GAGVSQSPSNKVTEKGKDVELRCDPISGHTALYWYRQSLGQGLEFLIYFQGNSAPDKSGLPSDRFSAERTGGSVSTLTIQRTQQEDSAVYLCASSSRASGSYEQFFGPGTRLTVL.

CDR3 loop: CASSPTGLENTEAFF. The CDR3 DNA reads as TGTGCCAGCAGTCCTACAGGACTCGAAAACACTGAAGCTTTCTTT. The genes are TRBV6-1 and TRBJ1-1, with D perhaps TRBD1 (5 bases). The CDR3 sequence is 15 residues long. Germline lookup yields CDR1 MNHNS and CDR2 SASEGT. The V gene lost 5 bases and the J gene lost 2 bases, with 15 bases spanning the gap.